The 3 T cell receptor beta chains listed next were all sequenced from one sample in a study of shared clonotypes between healthy human individuals. Sequencing used immunoSEQ multiplex PCR; TCRdb keeps in-frame clones, though not all of them. Of 2 million to 2.5 million clones in the sample, approximately 90% are singletons; the top ten hold 0.3% to 0.4%. Sequencing was carried out using naive CD4+ T cells from PBMCs. Stated subset: CD45RA+ positively selected. All receptors derive from a man aged 18 to 30 in good health. Some clones in this sample may be carry-over from other donors' samples.

The rearrangement links TRBV7-9 to TRBJ2-5; 9 bases map to TRBD2. V shed 10 bases, J shed 5 bases, and the junction held 8 bases outside the gene matches. Germline lookup yields CDR1 SEHNR and CDR2 FQNEAQ (reference sequence). CDR3 length: 13 amino acids. The CDR3 coding sequence is TGTGCCACCGATAGCGGGAGCTTGGAGACCCAGTACTTC. Translating it yields CATDSGSLETQYF. Looking up the rest from reference TRBV7-9 and TRBJ2-5 gives the full variable domain: DTGVSQNPRHKITKRGQNVTFRCDPISEHNRLYWYRQTLGQGPEFLTYFQNEAQLEKSRLLSDRFSAERPKGSFSTLEIQRTEQGDSAMYLCATDSGSLETQYFGPGTRLLVL.

V and J are TRBV5-1 and TRBJ2-1; 7 bases map to TRBD2. The CDR3 has 17 amino acids. CDR1 is SGHRS, CDR2 YFSETQ, per germline. The ends lost 1 base at V and 10 bases at J; junction bases unmatched: 17. The DNA for the CDR3 is TGCGCCAGCAGCTTGCTGGCAGCGGGAAATAATCATGGGGAGCAGTTCTTC. This encodes CASSLLAAGNNHGEQFF.

The J gene is TRBJ2-7, the V gene TRBV6-1; the match to TRBD1 covers 8 bases. Germline loops: CDR1 MNHNS, CDR2 SASEGT. Unmatched junction bases numbered 10, after V lost 6 bases and J lost 6 bases. The CDR3 totals 14 residues. CDR3 sequence: CASSLMTGEAEQYF. CDR3 nucleotides: TGTGCCAGCAGCCTAATGACAGGGGAGGCCGAGCAGTACTTC.